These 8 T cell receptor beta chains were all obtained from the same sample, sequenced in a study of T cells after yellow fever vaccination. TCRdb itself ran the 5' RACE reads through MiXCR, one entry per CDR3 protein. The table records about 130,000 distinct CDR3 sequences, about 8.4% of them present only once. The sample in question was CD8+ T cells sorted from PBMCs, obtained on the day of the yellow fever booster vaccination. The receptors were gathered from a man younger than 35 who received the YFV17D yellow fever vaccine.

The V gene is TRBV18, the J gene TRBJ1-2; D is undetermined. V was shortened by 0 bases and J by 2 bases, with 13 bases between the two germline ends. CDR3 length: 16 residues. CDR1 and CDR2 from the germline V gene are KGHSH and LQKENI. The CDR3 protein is CASSPPEDIPNYGYTF. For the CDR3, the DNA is TGTGCCAGCTCACCACCGGAAGACATTCCGAACTATGGCTACACCTTC.

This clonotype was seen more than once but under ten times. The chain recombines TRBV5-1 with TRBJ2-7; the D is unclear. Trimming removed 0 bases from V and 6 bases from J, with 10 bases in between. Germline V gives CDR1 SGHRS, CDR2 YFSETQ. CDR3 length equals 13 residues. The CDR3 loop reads CASSLDATTEQYF. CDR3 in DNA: TGCGCCAGCAGCTTGGATGCCACTACCGAGCAGTACTTC. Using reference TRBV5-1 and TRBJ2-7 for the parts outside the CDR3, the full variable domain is KAGVTQTPRYLIKTRGQQVTLSCSPISGHRSVSWYQQTPGQGLQFLFEYFSETQRNKGNFPGRFSGRQFSNSRSEMNVSTLELGDSALYLCASSLDATTEQYFGPGTRLTVT.

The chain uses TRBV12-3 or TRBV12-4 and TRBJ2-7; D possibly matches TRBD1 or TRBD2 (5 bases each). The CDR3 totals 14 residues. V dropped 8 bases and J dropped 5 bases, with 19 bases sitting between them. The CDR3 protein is CASSGHGLGDEQYF. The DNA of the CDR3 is TGTGCCAGCTCGGGGCACGGACTGGGCGACGAGCAGTACTTC.

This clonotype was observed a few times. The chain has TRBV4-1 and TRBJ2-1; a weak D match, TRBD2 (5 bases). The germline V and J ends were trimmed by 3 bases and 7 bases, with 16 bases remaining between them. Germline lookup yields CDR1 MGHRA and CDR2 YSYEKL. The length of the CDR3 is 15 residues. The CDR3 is CASSHHRDPRNEQFF. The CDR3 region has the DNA TGCGCCAGCAGCCATCACCGGGATCCCCGGAATGAGCAGTTCTTC.

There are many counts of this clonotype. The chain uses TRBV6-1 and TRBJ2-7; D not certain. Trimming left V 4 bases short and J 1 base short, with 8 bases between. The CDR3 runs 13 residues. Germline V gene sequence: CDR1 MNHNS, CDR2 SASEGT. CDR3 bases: TGTGCCAGCAGTGGTTCAGCTTCCTACGAGCAGTACTTC. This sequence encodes CASSGSASYEQYF.

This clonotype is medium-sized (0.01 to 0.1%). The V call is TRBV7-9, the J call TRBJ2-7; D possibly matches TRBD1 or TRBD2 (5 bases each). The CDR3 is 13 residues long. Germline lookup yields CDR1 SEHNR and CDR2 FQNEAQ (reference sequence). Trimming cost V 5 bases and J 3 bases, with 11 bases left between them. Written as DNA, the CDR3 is TGTGCCAGCAGCCCGGGGCAGGTCTACGAGCAGTACTTC. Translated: CASSPGQVYEQYF.

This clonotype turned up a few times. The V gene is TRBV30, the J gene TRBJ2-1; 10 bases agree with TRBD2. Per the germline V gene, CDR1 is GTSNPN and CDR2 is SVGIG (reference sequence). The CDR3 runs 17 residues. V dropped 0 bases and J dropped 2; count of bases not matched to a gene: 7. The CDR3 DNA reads TGTGCCTGGAGTGTTTGGACTAGCGGAATTACCTACAATGAGCAGTTCTTC. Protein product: CAWSVWTSGITYNEQFF.

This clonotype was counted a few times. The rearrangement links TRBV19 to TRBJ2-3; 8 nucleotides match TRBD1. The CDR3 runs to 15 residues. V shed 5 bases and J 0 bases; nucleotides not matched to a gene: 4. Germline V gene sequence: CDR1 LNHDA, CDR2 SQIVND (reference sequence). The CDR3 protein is CASSWRDRSTDTQYF. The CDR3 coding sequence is TGTGCCAGTAGTTGGAGGGACAGGAGCACAGATACGCAGTATTTT.